The TCR beta chain under discussion was sequenced for a study of T cell responses to AZD1222 COVID-19 vaccine. Study context: Combined were second doses at about 4 or about 12 weeks.

Generated by immunoSEQ multiplex PCR, the TCRdb table keeps only in-frame clones and is missing some. The sample holds around 150,000 clones; over 85% are singletons and the top ten take 4% to 5.5%. The CDR3 is 14 residues long. Germline loops: CDR1 LGHDT, CDR2 YNNKEL (reference sequence). Losses at the gene ends were 4 bases for V and 7 bases for J; bases not matched to a gene: 5. Overall study findings and caveats: The breadth and depth of Spike-specific TCRs increased once two AZD1222 doses had been given. The study identified only six AZD1222 recipients as seropositive at baseline.

Notes on this clone: Its cognate antigen is unknown.

The V call is TRBV3-1 (or the pseudogene TRBV3-2), the J call TRBJ2-1; 9 bases match TRBD2. The source of this sequence is an adult in good health. Sequenced here: peripheral blood, sampled on day 0 of AZD1222 vaccination. CDR3 sequence (DNA): TGTGCCAGCAGCCTAGCGGGAGTATTTAATGAGCAGTTCTTC. Translated: CASSLAGVFNEQFF.